One sample yielded the 29 T cell receptor beta chains listed below, sequenced in a study of T cell repertoires in cytomegalovirus infection. A single record per CDR3 protein comes from TCRdb applying MiXCR to the reads. The top ten clones hold around 64% of a sample with about 220,000 distinct CDR3 sequences, roughly 34% of them seen once. The antigens for these receptors are not known. The sequences come from CD8+ T cells from cultured PBMCs, collected from culture after CMV antigen stimulation. The receptors stem from a human donor in good health (CMV status not recorded). Some clones in this sample may be carry-over from other donors' samples.

V gene TRBV7-3 combines with J gene TRBJ2-2; D uncertain. V was clipped by 5 bases and J by 7 bases, with 8 bases between them. Germline assignment: CDR1 SGHTA and CDR2 FQGTGA. This CDR3 contains 12 residues. The chain's CDR3 is CASSPINGELFF. The CDR3 region has the DNA TGTGCCAGCAGCCCTATTAACGGGGAGCTGTTTTTT.

V is TRBV4-1 and J is TRBJ1-5, with D tentatively TRBD1 (6 bases). The CDR3 covers 15 residues. V was clipped by 4 bases and J by 5 bases, with 15 bases between them. CDR1 MGHRA and CDR2 YSYEKL come from the germline V gene. CDR3 loop: CASSLARGGDQPQHF. In DNA form, the CDR3 reads TGCGCCAGCAGCCTCGCCAGAGGGGGGGATCAGCCCCAGCATTTT.

This chain joins TRBV27 and TRBJ2-1; D remains ambiguous. CDR1 and CDR2 from the germline V gene are MNHEY and SMNVEV (reference sequence). V lost 4 bases and J lost 13, with 11 bases in between. The CDR3 consists of 11 residues. The CDR3 reads CASSSLEDQFF. The CDR3 DNA reads as TGTGCCAGCAGTTCGCTAGAGGATCAGTTCTTC.

The gene calls are TRBV27 and TRBJ1-1; D is undetermined. Germline assignment: CDR1 MNHEY and CDR2 SMNVEV (reference sequence). This CDR3 region has 11 residues. With 7 bases removed from V and 1 base from J, the gap between germline ends came to 4 bases. The CDR3 protein is CASIRNTEAFF. As DNA, the CDR3 is TGTGCCAGCATTAGGAACACTGAAGCTTTCTTT.

CDR3 in DNA: TGTGCCAGCAGCTCCCGTTCCCAGCGGGACTATTACTTC. Protein sequence: CASSSRSQRDYYF. The V call is TRBV7-9, the J call TRBJ2-7; 7 bases align to TRBD2. The CDR3 has 13 amino acids. The V and J ends lost 4 bases and 13 bases, in that order; junction bases with no gene match: 13. From germline, CDR1 is SEHNR and CDR2 FQNEAQ (reference sequence). Combining the CDR3 with reference TRBV7-9 and TRBJ2-7 gives the whole variable domain DTGVSQNPRHKITKRGQNVTFRCDPISEHNRLYWYRQTLGQGPEFLTYFQNEAQLEKSRLLSDRFSAERPKGSFSTLEIQRTEQGDSAMYLCASSSRSQRDYYFGPGTRLTVT.

The rearrangement uses TRBV27 and TRBJ2-1, with D perhaps assigned TRBD1 or TRBD2 (5 bases each). This CDR3 is built from 14 residues. The V end lost 3 bases, the J end lost 5 bases, and 11 bases lay between the germline ends. Germline V gene data show CDR1 as MNHEY and CDR2 as SMNVEV (reference sequence). The CDR3 DNA follows: TGTGCCAGCAGTTTCGGGGCCCCGGACAATGAGCAGTTCTTC. This gives the protein CASSFGAPDNEQFF.

The chain couples TRBV28 to TRBJ1-2; 12 bases fit TRBD1. CDR1 is MDHEN, CDR2 SYDVKM, per germline. CDR3 length: 17 amino acids. Germline trimming cut 3 bases from V and 5 bases from J; bases unmatched to any gene: 10. In DNA, the CDR3 is TGTGCCAGCAGTTTCAGGGACAGGGGGCGGGTATTGTATGGCTACACCTTC. It translates to CASSFRDRGRVLYGYTF.

This clonotype showed up just once. The genes are TRBV19 and TRBJ1-1; 7 nucleotides line up with TRBD1. V shed 2 bases and J 3 bases; nucleotides not matched to a gene: 3. Germline CDR1 is LNHDA and CDR2 is SQIVND (reference sequence). The CDR3 sequence is 14 residues long. The CDR3 bases are TGTGCCAGTAGTATAACTACAGGGGACACTGAAGCTTTCTTT. Its protein product is CASSITTGDTEAFF. Looking up the rest from reference TRBV19 and TRBJ1-1 gives the full variable domain: DGGITQSPKYLFRKEGQNVTLSCEQNLNHDAMYWYRQDPGQGLRLIYYSQIVNDFQKGDIAEGYSVSREKKESFPLTVTSAQKNPTAFYLCASSITTGDTEAFFGQGTRLTVV.

This clonotype has a handful of counts. This chain connects TRBV12-3 or TRBV12-4 to TRBJ2-7, with 8 bases lining up with TRBD2. There are 15 residues in the CDR3. Losses at the gene ends were 5 bases for V and 4 bases for J; bases not matched to a gene: 10. The CDR3 reads CASSRAGEAGYEQYF. The CDR3 bases are TGTGCCAGCAGTCGAGCGGGAGAGGCGGGGTACGAGCAGTACTTC.

This chain uses TRBV7-9 with TRBJ2-1; 8 bases map to TRBD2. CDR3 size: 17 residues. Looked up from germline, CDR1 is SEHNR and CDR2 is FQNEAQ (reference sequence). J gave up 2 bases and V 5 bases, and 11 bases lay outside the gene matches. The CDR3 bases are TGTGCCAGCAGCCCGACGATAGGCGGGGGGCCCTACAATGAGCAGTTCTTC. It encodes CASSPTIGGGPYNEQFF.

This clonotype was counted many times. The chain joins TRBV7-2 to TRBJ2-2; the D is unclear. V was trimmed by 1 base and J by 1 base, leaving 4 bases between them. Germline V gene data show CDR1 as SGHTA and CDR2 as FQGNSA. CDR3 length: 14 amino acids. CDR3 amino acids: CASSLGGNTGELFF. CDR3 bases: TGTGCCAGCAGCTTAGGGGGGAACACCGGGGAGCTGTTTTTT. The complete variable domain, with remaining parts taken from reference TRBV7-2 and TRBJ2-2, reads GAGVSQSPSNKVTEKGKDVELRCDPISGHTALYWYRQSLGQGLEFLIYFQGNSAPDKSGLPSDRFSAERTGGSVSTLTIQRTQQEDSAVYLCASSLGGNTGELFFGEGSRLTVL.

The chain couples TRBV4-1 to TRBJ2-1; possible D gene TRBD1, 9 bases. Germline assignment: CDR1 MGHRA and CDR2 YSYEKL. Trimming removed 4 bases from V and 6 bases from J, with 16 bases in between. This CDR3 contains 15 residues. The CDR3 DNA reads as TGCGCCAGCAGCCCCGGGACAGGGACTAGCAATGAGCAGTTCTTC. It codes for CASSPGTGTSNEQFF.

V is TRBV28 and J is TRBJ1-5; no clear D. V gave up 3 bases and J gave up 9 bases, with 12 bases separating them. The CDR3 length is 13 residues. Germline-derived CDR1 and CDR2 are MDHEN and SYDVKM. The CDR3 here is CASSFAENPPQHF. CDR3 DNA sequence: TGTGCCAGCAGTTTCGCGGAAAACCCGCCCCAGCATTTT.

This clonotype has more than one count but fewer than ten. This sequence joins TRBV7-9 and TRBJ2-7; the D gene could be TRBD1 or TRBD2 (5 bases each). The germline gives CDR1 SEHNR, CDR2 FQNEAQ (reference sequence). V was cut by 5 bases and J by 3 bases, with 17 bases left in between. The CDR3 covers 15 residues. CDR3 nucleotide sequence: TGTGCCAGCAGCCCCCCGGGGCGGGTTGTCTACGAGCAGTACTTC. Protein: CASSPPGRVVYEQYF.

This chain joins TRBV5-8 and TRBJ1-2, with 10 bases matching TRBD1. The CDR3 runs to 14 residues. V shed 5 bases, J shed 5 bases, and the junction held 6 bases outside the gene matches. Germline V CDR1 and CDR2: SGHTS, YDEGEE. The CDR3 reads CASRLTGGAYGYTF. CDR3 bases: TGTGCCAGCAGGTTGACAGGGGGCGCGTATGGCTACACCTTC. Filled out from reference TRBV5-8 and TRBJ1-2, the complete variable domain reads EAGVTQSPTHLIKTRGQQATLRCSPISGHTSVYWYQQALGLGLQFLLWYDEGEERNRGNFPPRFSGRQFPNYSSELNVNALELEDSALYLCASRLTGGAYGYTFGSGTRLTVV.

The CDR3 nucleotides read TGCAGCGCGGGACAGCTAAACCTCTACAATGAGCAGTTCTTC. Amino acid sequence: CSAGQLNLYNEQFF. The chain couples TRBV29-1 to TRBJ2-1; 7 nucleotides align to TRBD1. The CDR3 contains 14 residues. Germline loops: CDR1 SQVTM, CDR2 ANQGSEA. V lost 7 bases to trimming and J lost 3 bases; unmatched junction nucleotides: 9.

V is TRBV19 and J is TRBJ1-1, with a weak D call TRBD1 (6 bases). The germline V gene encodes CDR1 LNHDA and CDR2 SQIVND (reference sequence). V lost 3 bases and J lost 1, with 12 bases in between. CDR3 size: 15 residues. The CDR3 protein is CASSISSDRNTEAFF. The CDR3 DNA reads TGTGCCAGTAGTATCTCATCGGACAGGAACACTGAAGCTTTCTTT.

There are many counts of this clonotype. V and J are TRBV5-6 and TRBJ2-7; 11 bases align to TRBD1. The CDR3 has 14 amino acids. The V gene's germline CDR1 is SGHDT and CDR2 YYEEEE. The trim removed 4 bases at V and 9 bases at J, leaving 9 bases unmatched. CDR3 residues: CASSHRDRGIAQYF. As DNA, the CDR3 is TGTGCCAGCAGCCACCGGGACAGGGGGATCGCGCAGTACTTC.

With regard to this clonotype: Since the CDR3 does not end with the conserved phenylalanine or tryptophan, this likely comes from a read error. The chain carries TRBV9 and TRBJ2-3, with 7 bases aligning to TRBD1. The CDR3 is made up of 16 amino acids. Germline CDR1 is SGDLS and CDR2 is YYNGEE. The CDR3 nucleotides read TGTGCAAGCAGCGCCGGGACAGTGGGGGGCACAGATACGCAGTATTTG. Its protein product is CASSAGTVGGTDTQYL.

V is TRBV7-9 and J is TRBJ2-7; D assignment may be TRBD1 or TRBD2 (5 bases each). Germline V gives CDR1 SEHNR, CDR2 FQNEAQ (reference sequence). The CDR3 is 14 residues long. V was pared by 6 bases and J by 1 base, with 13 bases between. The CDR3 region has the DNA TGTGCCAGCAGATCCCGGGACGGATCCTACGAGCAGTACTTC. The encoded protein is CASRSRDGSYEQYF.

The rearrangement links TRBV7-8 to TRBJ2-2, with TRBD1 matching over 8 bases. The length of the CDR3 is 15 residues. Looked up from germline, CDR1 is SGHVS and CDR2 is FQNEAQ. Germline trimming cut 5 bases from V and 5 bases from J; bases unmatched to any gene: 7. This CDR3 is CASSPRTGRTGELFF. Written as DNA, the CDR3 is TGTGCCAGCAGCCCGAGGACAGGGAGGACCGGGGAGCTGTTTTTT.

The rearrangement joins TRBV5-4 to TRBJ2-7; D is possibly TRBD2 (5 bases). This CDR3 spans 11 amino acids. Germline V gives CDR1 SGHNT, CDR2 YYREEE (reference sequence). V was pared by 4 bases and J by 6 bases, with 8 bases between. The CDR3: CASSEGAEQYF. CDR3 sequence (DNA): TGTGCCAGCAGCGAGGGAGCCGAGCAGTACTTC.

There are a few counts of this clonotype. The V gene is TRBV7-6, the J gene TRBJ2-4; D ambiguous. With 5 bases removed from V and 8 bases from J, the gap between germline ends came to 13 bases. Germline CDR1 is SGHVS and CDR2 is FNYEAQ. The CDR3 totals 13 residues. The CDR3 reads CASSPPDRDIQYF. CDR3 nucleotide sequence: TGTGCCAGCAGCCCTCCGGACCGGGACATTCAGTACTTC.

The CDR3 spells CASSRSAGSTDTQYF. The CDR3 nucleotides are TGTGCCAGCAGCCGGTCAGCGGGTAGCACAGATACGCAGTATTTT. The rearrangement uses TRBV3-1 and TRBJ2-3; possibly TRBD2 for D (6 bases). Germline CDR1 is LGHDT and CDR2 is YNNKEL (reference sequence). V lost 4 bases to trimming and J lost 0 bases, with 11 bases between them. The CDR3 spans 15 residues.

The chain couples TRBV4-1 to TRBJ1-2; tentative D call: TRBD1 (6 bases). Germline V gene lookup returns CDR1 MGHRA and CDR2 YSYEKL. V was trimmed by 5 bases and J by 6 bases, leaving 13 bases between them. This CDR3 comprises 13 residues. The CDR3 here is CASSKGGDHGYTF. DNA for the CDR3: TGCGCCAGCAGCAAGGGGGGGGATCATGGCTACACCTTC.

The gene calls are TRBV6-2 or TRBV6-3 and TRBJ2-5, with 9 bases matching TRBD1. The CDR3 is made up of 15 amino acids. Germline V gene sequence: CDR1 MNHEY, CDR2 SVGEGT. The J segment lost 5 bases and the V segment lost 6 bases, leaving 10 bases of the junction unmatched. The CDR3 is CASSRNRGHDETQYF. The CDR3 region has the DNA TGTGCCAGCAGCCGAAACAGGGGGCATGATGAGACCCAGTACTTC.

This clonotype was detected many times. The V gene is TRBV7-3, the J gene TRBJ2-2; 7 nucleotides match TRBD1. The CDR3 loop spans 18 amino acids. Germline loops: CDR1 SGHTA, CDR2 FQGTGA. J lost 4 bases, V lost 0 bases, and 11 bases had no gene match. The CDR3 loop is CASSLTHSQGRGTGELFF. The DNA of the CDR3 is TGTGCCAGCAGCTTAACACATTCACAGGGGAGAGGCACCGGGGAGCTGTTTTTT.

The rearrangement links TRBV4-1 to TRBJ2-5; no firm D call. Germline CDR1 MGHRA, CDR2 YSYEKL. There are 14 residues in the CDR3. The V end was cut by 0 bases, the J end by 4 bases, with 9 bases between. The CDR3 region has the DNA TGCGCCAGCAGCCAAGACTCCCGAGGAGAGACCCAGTACTTC. Its translation is CASSQDSRGETQYF.

V and J are TRBV7-9 and TRBJ2-3, with D unclear. The V gene lost 5 bases and the J gene lost 6 bases, with 15 bases spanning the gap. CDR3 length: 14 residues. The germline gives CDR1 SEHNR, CDR2 FQNEAQ (reference sequence). In DNA form, the CDR3 reads TGTGCCAGCAGCCGTATTGAGAGCGCGGATACGCAGTATTTT. Translated, it gives CASSRIESADTQYF. The whole variable domain, remainder taken from reference TRBV7-9 and TRBJ2-3, is DTGVSQNPRHKITKRGQNVTFRCDPISEHNRLYWYRQTLGQGPEFLTYFQNEAQLEKSRLLSDRFSAERPKGSFSTLEIQRTEQGDSAMYLCASSRIESADTQYFGPGTRLTVL.